This record covers a single TCR beta chain. The data belong to a study of OX40 agonist ivuxolimab in advanced cancers. Overall study: Three patients got partial responses; one had hepatocellular carcinoma and two had cutaneous melanoma.

The V and J ends lost 1 base and 2 bases respectively, with 9 bases between them. Germline assignment: CDR1 LGHNA and CDR2 YNFKEQ. There are 15 residues in the CDR3. Assay used: immunoSEQ multiplex PCR; TCRdb lists only in-frame clones, some missing. Of roughly 86,000 clones in the sample, almost 95% were seen once. The rearrangement links TRBV4-2 to TRBJ1-5; no firm D call. The clonotype originates from an adult with an advanced solid tumor such as melanoma, head and neck, liver or kidney cancer. The material sequenced was CD4+ or CD8+ T cells sorted from blood, taken in a trial of the OX40 agonist ivuxolimab. The DNA for the CDR3 is TGTGCCAGCAGCCAAGCCGCCCGCGGCAATCAGCCCCAGCATTTT. This encodes CASSQAARGNQPQHF.